What follows is one TCR beta chain and its context. Its antigen is not known. The sample comes from a study of cytomegalovirus exposure and HLA in healthy donors. Study as a whole: Early release data held 85 million to 95 million unique TCRs from HLA-typed donors. Study results and caveats: A later examination showed that TCR association rates differed by HLA locus, with DRB1 most and HLA-C fewest. Confirmation was obtained in vitro that a few CMV-associated chains are specific for CMV antigens. Overall, around 160 TCR beta chains were annotated as cytomegalovirus-associated.

Germline assignment: CDR1 MNHEY and CDR2 SVGAGI. This CDR3 is built from 14 residues. V lost 7 bases and J lost 5; bases outside the gene matches: 10. The PCR made use of 60 Vbeta and 13 Jbeta primers. Sequenced by immunoSEQ multiplex PCR; TCRdb stores in-frame clones only, minus some. The sample has 150,000 to 200,000 clones; about 75% are singletons. The chain joins TRBV6-5 to TRBJ2-5, with 7 bases lining up with TRBD2. The sequencing input was PBMCs. This sequence was found in a woman in her forties in good health and CMV-seropositive. Written as DNA, the CDR3 is TGTGCCAGCACTAACACTGCGGGAGATGAGACCCAGTACTTC. It encodes CASTNTAGDETQYF.